This T cell receptor (beta chain) was observed in a study of cytotoxic CD8 clonotypes in ibrutinib-treated CLL. Produced via immunoSEQ multiplex PCR; TCRdb's table is partial and in-frame only. Of 330,000 or so clones listed, over 55% were seen once; the top ten hold roughly 6%. CDR1 and CDR2 (germline): SGHKS, YYEKEE (reference sequence). V lost 4 bases, J lost 8 bases, and 19 bases lay in between. The CDR3 totals 15 residues. The sequencing here drew on PBMCs, taken after 36 months of ibrutinib treatment. The chain combines TRBV5-5 with TRBJ1-3, with D perhaps TRBD1 (5 bases). This TCR was sampled from a human donor with chronic lymphocytic leukemia. The CDR3 sequence: CASSLGDYAWDTIYF. CDR3 in DNA: TGTGCCAGCAGCCTAGGGGACTACGCTTGGGACACCATATATTTT.